The 10 T cell receptor beta chains below all came from one sample that was sequenced in a study of T cells in Graves' hyperthyroidism and ophthalmopathy. TCR beta CDR3 region amplification was performed from RNA transcripts. The TCR CDR3 was amplified in a first-round RT-PCR using the HTBI primer set. TCRdb processed the multiplex PCR reads anew with MiXCR; each CDR3 protein has one entry. The sample has 30,000 to 35,000 distinct CDR3 sequences; approximately 52% are singletons. Sequenced sample: blood. The origin of the receptors is a woman in her thirties or forties with Graves' ophthalmopathy.

By sample share, this clonotype is medium-sized. This chain joins TRBV9 and TRBJ2-3; D ambiguous. With 1 base removed from V and 2 bases from J, the gap between germline ends came to 8 bases. The germline gives CDR1 SGDLS, CDR2 YYNGEE. The CDR3 is made up of 14 amino acids. The CDR3 is CASSVQRYTDTQYF. CDR3 DNA sequence: TGTGCCAGCAGCGTACAACGGTACACAGATACGCAGTATTTT.

This clonotype was recorded only once. Here the CDR3 DNA reads TGTGCCAGCAGCCAAGATTATCAGGAGGCGACTCCTCAACACGAAGCTTTCTTT. It translates to CASSQDYQEATPQHEAFF. The chain has TRBV5-5 and TRBJ1-1; D unresolved. This CDR3 has 18 residues. V was pared by 4 bases and J by 8 bases, with 30 bases between. The germline CDR1 and CDR2 sequences are SGHKS and YYEKEE (reference sequence).

This clonotype appeared once. The chain is built from TRBV7-8 and TRBJ2-7; D ambiguous. CDR1 SGHVS and CDR2 FQNEAQ come from the germline V gene. V dropped 2 bases and J dropped 6 bases, with 11 bases sitting between them. The CDR3 has 13 amino acids. CDR3 nucleotide sequence: TGTGCCAGCAGCTTACAGATGCCGGTCGAGCAGTACTTC. Residues: CASSLQMPVEQYF.

Concerning this clonotype: This is likely a read error, given that the CDR3 carries no conserved phenylalanine or tryptophan at its end. The rearrangement links TRBV20-1 to TRBJ2-7, with D possibly being TRBD1 (5 bases). V was clipped by 5 bases and J by 2 bases, with 16 bases between them. The length of the CDR3 is 14 residues. Germline V CDR1 and CDR2: DFQATT, SNEGSKA (reference sequence). CDR3 in amino acids: CSARQTKSAYEQYL. In DNA, the CDR3 is TGCAGTGCTCGACAGACCAAAAGCGCCTACGAGCAGTACCTC.

This chain connects TRBV2 to TRBJ2-2; D is perhaps TRBD2 (6 bases). The CDR3 sequence is 14 residues long. V lost 11 bases to trimming and J lost 2 bases, with 15 bases between them. The germline V gene has CDR1 SNHLY and CDR2 FYNNEI. CDR3 in amino acids: CASARGTNTGELFF. The CDR3 DNA reads as TGTGCCTCGGCCCGGGGGACTAACACCGGGGAGCTGTTTTTT.

This clonotype was detected many times. CDR3 in DNA: TGTGCCAGCAGCTCAGGGTTTAATGAGCAGTTCTTC. It yields the protein CASSSGFNEQFF. The chain joins TRBV5-6 to TRBJ2-1; weak D call: TRBD1 (5 bases). Trimming pared 3 bases from V and 7 bases from J, leaving 8 bases between. CDR3 length: 12 amino acids. Germline V gene data show CDR1 as SGHDT and CDR2 as YYEEEE.

This clonotype was seen only once. This sequence joins TRBV29-1 and TRBJ2-1; 9 positions match TRBD1. The V gene's germline CDR1 is SQVTM and CDR2 ANQGSEA. The CDR3 is made up of 12 amino acids. J gave up 7 bases and V 7 bases, and 5 bases lay outside the gene matches. CDR3 DNA sequence: TGCAGCGATCGGACAGGGGTGAATGAGCAGTTCTTC. Residues: CSDRTGVNEQFF.

The rearrangement links TRBV11-3 to TRBJ2-7; 10 bases line up with TRBD1. Germline V lookup: CDR1 SGHNT, CDR2 YENEEA. The CDR3 covers 17 residues. J was trimmed by 2 bases and V by 3 bases; bases with no gene match: 10. The DNA for the CDR3 is TGTGCCAGCAGCTTGTACAATCCGGGACAGGGGCCCTACGAGCAGTACTTC. This gives the protein CASSLYNPGQGPYEQYF.

This chain joins TRBV10-3 and TRBJ2-7; TRBD1 agrees at 12 bases. With 9 bases clipped from V and 6 bases from J, the junction kept 12 bases outside the gene matches. This CDR3 has 15 residues. CDR1 is ENHRY, CDR2 SYGVKD, per germline. The chain's CDR3 is CAIRKPGQGAGEQYF. For the CDR3, the DNA is TGTGCCATAAGGAAACCGGGACAGGGGGCGGGCGAGCAGTACTTC.

This clonotype was observed many times. This chain joins TRBV28 and TRBJ2-7; D is unresolved. Germline V gene lookup returns CDR1 MDHEN and CDR2 SYDVKM. Trimming stripped 6 bases from V and 3 bases from J, with 6 bases between. This CDR3 comprises 11 residues. In nucleotides, the CDR3 is TGTGCCAGCAGAACCATCTACGAGCAGTACTTC. Translating gives CASRTIYEQYF.